This TCR beta chain was sequenced in a study of post-analysis software for immune sequencing data. Study-wide results and limits: Five or six TRBV segments, TRBV5-6, TRBV5-1 and TRBV20-1 among them, were found more frequent in patients than controls. Strong co-clustering by F measure linked samples that shared a preparation batch. The normalized Chao1 diversity of multiple sclerosis patients was significantly lower than that of controls.

Presence of unique molecular identifiers characterized the TCR beta cDNA libraries. T cells, roughly 0.9 to 11 million of them, yielded roughly 550,000 cDNA molecules. A single record per CDR3 protein comes from TCRdb applying MiXCR to the PCR reads. The data show 650,000 to 900,000 distinct CDR3 sequences, with 35% to 55% seen just once and approximately 4.4% held by the top ten. This clonotype was counted only a few times. Its antigen is undetermined. The CDR3 covers 16 residues. V gene TRBV12-3 or TRBV12-4 combines with J gene TRBJ2-5; 8 bases are a match to TRBD1. Matching the DNA end better, TRBJ2-7 makes the J call doubtful. This clonotype was sampled from a girl between 5 and 17 years old with multiple sclerosis. The sample taken for sequencing was blood. The CDR3 protein is CASSAHRGYPPDEQYF. CDR3 sequence (DNA): TGTGCCAGCAGTGCCCACAGGGGGTACCCCCCGGACGAGCAGTACTTC.